This T cell receptor beta chain was documented in a study of blood T cell repertoires in COVID-19. This table comes from immunoSEQ multiplex PCR, and its TCRdb copy is limited to in-frame clones, with some not included. Among 40,000 to 50,000 clones, nearly 90% were seen once, and the ten largest hold 4.3%. The CDR3 has 14 amino acids. CDR1 and CDR2 from the germline V gene are MNHNY and SVGAGI (reference sequence). V lost 0 bases, J lost 2 bases, and 6 bases lay in between. The J gene is TRBJ2-3, the V gene TRBV6-6; D possibly corresponds to TRBD2 (5 bases). The receptor was derived from a man between 60 and 75 years old with acute or convalescent COVID-19. Sequenced input: peripheral blood. As DNA, the CDR3 is TGTGCCAGCAGTTACTCGAGGGCCACAGATACGCAGTATTTT. This sequence encodes CASSYSRATDTQYF.